Below are 4 T cell receptor beta chains sequenced from a single sample in a study of T cells and copy number aberrations in small-cell lung cancer. TCRdb keeps only in-frame clones here, not all; method: immunoSEQ multiplex PCR. Found here are fewer than 1,500 clones, around 81% of them singletons; the top ten hold 4% to 5%. The sequenced sample consisted of tumor tissue. These receptors were obtained from a woman between 50 and 59 years old with small cell lung cancer.

The chain joins TRBV5-1 to TRBJ1-2; 12 nucleotides align to TRBD1. Trimming took 0 bases from V and 8 from J; bases not matched to a gene: 5. In germline, CDR1 is SGHRS, CDR2 YFSETQ. The CDR3 sequence is 15 residues long. The DNA of the CDR3 is TGCGCCAGCAGCTTGGATCCGGGACAGGGGGCCGGCTACACCTTC. It encodes CASSLDPGQGAGYTF.

The J gene is TRBJ2-7, the V gene TRBV11-2; no firm D call. The V and J ends lost 4 bases and 3 bases respectively, with 4 bases between them. There are 11 residues in the CDR3. Germline V lookup: CDR1 SGHAT, CDR2 FQNNGV. CDR3 region: CASSSNYEQYF. The CDR3 coding sequence is TGTGCCAGCAGCTCTAACTACGAGCAGTACTTC.

CDR3 coding DNA: TGCAGCGTTTCTGCTAGCGTCCAAGAGACCCAGTACTTC. Protein product: CSVSASVQETQYF. The V call is TRBV29-1, the J call TRBJ2-5, with D perhaps TRBD2 (6 bases). The CDR3 is 13 residues long. The V end lost 5 bases, the J end lost 1 base, and 11 bases lay between the germline ends. The germline gives CDR1 SQVTM, CDR2 ANQGSEA.

This CDR3 reads CASSLISGRVRFF. The CDR3 DNA reads TGTGCCAGCAGCTTAATCTCTGGGCGCGTAAGGTTCTTT. The genes are TRBV13 and TRBJ1-1; D is unresolved. Germline CDR1 and CDR2: PRHDT and FYEKMQ (reference sequence). The CDR3 contains 13 residues. Between the trimmed V and J ends, which lost 2 bases and 14 bases, there was a span of 18 bases.